Following are 20 T cell receptor beta chains from one sample sequenced in a study of identifying expanded T cells in peripheral blood. Clones were sequenced by immunoSEQ multiplex PCR, and TCRdb holds only the in-frame ones, with some missing. The sample yields 85,000 to 95,000 clones, roughly 90% seen once. The specimen was blood. All receptors come from a person between 18 and 69 years old in good health.

This chain uses TRBV7-3 with TRBJ2-5; D is ambiguous. In germline, CDR1 is SGHTA, CDR2 FQGTGA. The CDR3 covers 13 residues. Trimming removed 2 bases from V and 5 bases from J, with 9 bases in between. In DNA, the CDR3 is TGTGCCAGCAGCTTAGGCGGTCCGGAGACCCAGTACTTC. Its protein is CASSLGGPETQYF. The variable domain in full, completed from reference TRBV7-3 and TRBJ2-5, reads GAGVSQTPSNKVTEKGKYVELRCDPISGHTALYWYRQSLGQGPEFLIYFQGTGAADDSGLPNDRFFAVRPEGSVSTLKIQRTERGDSAVYLCASSLGGPETQYFGPGTRLLVL.

The CDR3 DNA reads as TGTGCCAGCAGCCAGCCCCAGGAGCGGGGGGAGACCCAGTACTTC. Translation gives CASSQPQERGETQYF. This rearrangement joins TRBV4-2 to TRBJ2-5; 8 bases align to TRBD2. CDR1 and CDR2 from the germline V gene are LGHNA and YNFKEQ. V lost 3 bases to trimming and J lost 5 bases; unmatched junction nucleotides: 8. The length of the CDR3 is 15 residues.

This chain links TRBV14 with TRBJ2-2; D is undetermined. V dropped 2 bases and J dropped 1 base, with 2 bases sitting between them. The CDR3 runs 13 residues. The germline V gene has CDR1 SGHDN and CDR2 FVKESK. CDR3 in amino acids: CASSQKNTGELFF. The CDR3 DNA follows: TGTGCCAGCAGCCAAAAGAACACCGGGGAGCTGTTTTTT.

This clone was observed a single time. This chain's CDR3 is CASSVRGAMLSGANVLTF. The CDR3 coding sequence is TGTGCCAGCAGTGTTCGGGGGGCGATGCTATCTGGGGCCAACGTCCTGACTTTC. This sequence joins TRBV2 and TRBJ2-6, with D perhaps matching TRBD2 (7 bases). Germline V gene sequence: CDR1 SNHLY, CDR2 FYNNEI. Trimming took off 4 bases at V and 1 base at J, with 17 bases between the two ends. CDR3 length: 18 amino acids.

The chain uses TRBV19 and TRBJ1-4; D ambiguous. This CDR3 contains 14 residues. V was pared by 4 bases and J by 8 bases, with 14 bases between. Germline CDR1 LNHDA, CDR2 SQIVND (reference sequence). In DNA form, the CDR3 reads TGTGCCAGTAGTAGTTGGCAGGACCGGGAAAAACTGTTTTTT. This translates into CASSSWQDREKLFF.

The chain joins TRBV4-1 to TRBJ2-7; D is possibly TRBD1 or TRBD2 (5 bases each). Germline V gene lookup returns CDR1 MGHRA and CDR2 YSYEKL. The V gene lost 3 bases and the J gene lost 2 bases, with 14 bases spanning the gap. The CDR3 spans 15 residues. The CDR3 DNA sequence: TGCGCCAGCAGCCAGTCTTGGGACGGAGCCTACGAGCAGTACTTC. This translates into CASSQSWDGAYEQYF.

V is TRBV11-3 and J is TRBJ2-5, with 7 bases matching TRBD2. The V gene end was trimmed by 4 bases and the J gene end by 5 bases; junction bases not matched to a gene: 7. The CDR3 consists of 14 residues. The germline V gene has CDR1 SGHNT and CDR2 YENEEA. CDR3 amino acids: CASSYGGVDETQYF. The CDR3 coding sequence is TGTGCCAGCAGCTATGGGGGGGTAGACGAGACCCAGTACTTC. The full variable domain, with the rest looked up from reference TRBV11-3 and TRBJ2-5, is EAGVVQSPRYKIIEKKQPVAFWCNPISGHNTLYWYLQNLGQGPELLIRYENEEAVDDSQLPKDRFSAERLKGVDSTLKIQPAELGDSAVYLCASSYGGVDETQYFGPGTRLLVL.

This clone was recorded a few times. V and J are TRBV4-2 and TRBJ2-2; 12 bases align to TRBD2. J was trimmed by 3 bases and V by 4 bases; bases with no gene match: 0. The CDR3 consists of 15 residues. From germline, CDR1 is LGHNA and CDR2 YNFKEQ. CDR3 sequence reads: CASSRLAGDTGELFF. The CDR3 bases are TGTGCCAGCAGCCGACTAGCGGGAGACACCGGGGAGCTGTTTTTT.

DNA of the CDR3: TGCGCCAGCAGCTTGGATCTTCGCGGCGCGGGGAACTATGGCTACACCTTC. Its translation is CASSLDLRGAGNYGYTF. The V gene is TRBV5-1, the J gene TRBJ1-2; no definite D call. V dropped 0 bases and J dropped 2 bases, with 17 bases sitting between them. This CDR3 is built from 17 residues. CDR1 is SGHRS and CDR2 is YFSETQ in the germline V gene.

The chain joins TRBV7-8 to TRBJ2-1; no clear D. The ends were cut back, 4 bases at V and 5 bases at J, with 3 bases in the middle. This CDR3 comprises 11 residues. Germline loops: CDR1 SGHVS, CDR2 FQNEAQ. DNA for the CDR3: TGTGCCAGCAGCTCTAACAATGAGCAGTTCTTC. It encodes CASSSNNEQFF.

The genes are TRBV20-1 and TRBJ2-6; unclear D gene. Trimming pared 0 bases from V and 11 bases from J, leaving 2 bases between. The CDR3 loop spans 10 amino acids. CDR1 is DFQATT, CDR2 SNEGSKA, per germline (reference sequence). The CDR3 protein is CSARDHVLTF. The CDR3 DNA sequence: TGCAGTGCTAGAGATCACGTCCTGACTTTC.

This rearrangement joins TRBV5-4 to TRBJ1-1; TRBD1 matches at 8 bases. The length of the CDR3 is 14 residues. V dropped 1 base and J dropped 7; count of bases not matched to a gene: 6. Germline V lookup: CDR1 SGHNT, CDR2 YYREEE (reference sequence). In DNA, the CDR3 is TGTGCCAGCAGCTTGAACAGGGGGTGGGATGAAGCTTTCTTT. It translates to CASSLNRGWDEAFF. Together with reference TRBV5-4 and TRBJ1-1, the CDR3 gives the full variable domain: ETGVTQSPTHLIKTRGQQVTLRCSSQSGHNTVSWYQQALGQGPQFIFQYYREEENGRGNFPPRFSGLQFPNYSSELNVNALELDDSALYLCASSLNRGWDEAFFGQGTRLTVV.

The chain links TRBV6-4 to TRBJ2-2; a possible D gene is TRBD2 (6 bases). V was trimmed by 5 bases and J by 4 bases, leaving 14 bases between them. Germline V gene lookup returns CDR1 MRHNA and CDR2 SNTAGT. The CDR3 runs 15 residues. CDR3 loop: CASSPNTGSTGELFF. The CDR3 DNA follows: TGTGCCAGCAGTCCTAACACCGGGAGCACCGGGGAGCTGTTTTTT.

The chain couples TRBV4-1 to TRBJ2-2; D unclear. Trimming stripped 3 bases from V and 5 bases from J, with 7 bases between. CDR1 and CDR2 from the germline V gene are MGHRA and YSYEKL. The CDR3 sequence is 13 residues long. As DNA, the CDR3 is TGCGCCAGCAGCCAGGGTGTGACCGGGGAGCTGTTTTTT. This encodes CASSQGVTGELFF.

The chain links TRBV19 to TRBJ2-7; the D gene is possibly TRBD1 (5 bases). With 5 bases removed from V and 2 bases from J, the gap between germline ends came to 16 bases. The CDR3 is 15 amino acids. The germline V gene has CDR1 LNHDA and CDR2 SQIVND (reference sequence). CDR3 nucleotide sequence: TGTGCCAGTAGTGACCCAGGGCGGACGGCCTACGAGCAGTACTTC. Translated, it gives CASSDPGRTAYEQYF. Full variable domain (missing parts from reference TRBV19 and TRBJ2-7): DGGITQSPKYLFRKEGQNVTLSCEQNLNHDAMYWYRQDPGQGLRLIYYSQIVNDFQKGDIAEGYSVSREKKESFPLTVTSAQKNPTAFYLCASSDPGRTAYEQYFGPGTRLTVT.

The chain joins TRBV19 to TRBJ2-7; D perhaps matches TRBD1 (6 bases). The CDR3 is 15 amino acids. CDR1 and CDR2 (germline): LNHDA, SQIVND (reference sequence). The germline V and J ends were trimmed by 8 bases and 4 bases, with 21 bases remaining between them. Here the CDR3 reads CASSETGAGWYEQYF. CDR3 DNA: TGTGCCAGTTCCGAGACAGGTGCGGGTTGGTACGAGCAGTACTTC.

This clone has just one count. The CDR3 protein is CASSLGQGEQETQYF. The CDR3 nucleotides are TGTGCCAGCAGCCTTGGACAGGGGGAACAAGAGACCCAGTACTTC. J is TRBJ2-5 and V is TRBV7-2; TRBD1 aligns across 10 bases. In germline, CDR1 is SGHTA, CDR2 FQGNSA. The CDR3 is 15 residues long. Trimming cost V 5 bases and J 2 bases; bases outside gene matches: 5.

The rearrangement joins TRBV19 to TRBJ1-5; D gene ambiguous. CDR1 and CDR2 from the germline V gene are LNHDA and SQIVND (reference sequence). This CDR3 spans 16 amino acids. V shed 5 bases and J shed 2 bases, with 16 bases lying between them. The CDR3 DNA reads as TGTGCCAGTAGTGCCTCTACCAATAGGGGCAATCAGCCCCAGCATTTT. Its protein product is CASSASTNRGNQPQHF.

The chain combines TRBV10-3 with TRBJ2-1; D is ambiguous. The CDR3 contains 15 residues. Germline values: CDR1 ENHRY, CDR2 SYGVKD. V was clipped by 3 bases and J by 5 bases, with 14 bases between them. The CDR3 DNA reads TGTGCCATCAGTGATAAGGTTGTTGGTAACAATGAGCAGTTCTTC. This gives the protein CAISDKVVGNNEQFF.

The rearrangement joins TRBV4-2 to TRBJ2-7, with D maybe TRBD2 (5 bases). Between the trimmed V and J ends, which lost 1 base and 6 bases, there was a span of 19 bases. This CDR3 has 16 residues. Germline V gives CDR1 LGHNA, CDR2 YNFKEQ. The CDR3 nucleotides are TGTGCCAGCAGCCAAGGAGGGTTCTCGTCCAAAAGCGAGCAGTACTTC. As protein: CASSQGGFSSKSEQYF.